These 21 T cell receptor beta chains were all obtained from the same sample, sequenced in a study of blood T cell repertoires in COVID-19 (dated by TCRdb to 2020 to 2022). Library preparation employed the immunoSEQ multiplex PCR assay. This immuneACCESS table, as held by TCRdb, lists in-frame sequences with V and J called but not all clones. Of the missing ones, under half trace to an unresolved V gene in checked studies; the others have no known cause. The sample table records roughly 200,000 clones; roughly 81% of these occur just once. The top ten hold around 5% of the sample. Material: peripheral blood. The receptors here all came from an elderly woman with acute or convalescent COVID-19.

The chain employs TRBV28 and TRBJ1-6, with 7 bases matching TRBD1. Germline V gene data show CDR1 as MDHEN and CDR2 as SYDVKM. The CDR3 extends over 15 amino acids. Trimming removed 6 bases from V and 7 bases from J; junction bases left unmatched: 9. This CDR3 reads CASRDTTGLNSPLHF. The CDR3 DNA follows: TGTGCCAGCAGGGATACGACAGGGTTAAATTCACCCCTCCACTTT.

This clone was observed a few times. V and J are TRBV7-8 and TRBJ1-4; D unresolved. Deletions cut 2 bases from V and 8 bases from J, with 15 bases between. The CDR3 has 15 amino acids. Germline V CDR1 and CDR2: SGHVS, FQNEAQ. In nucleotides, the CDR3 is TGTGCCAGCAGCTTATCGGGTTCGTGGCCCGAAAAACTGTTTTTT. Its protein product is CASSLSGSWPEKLFF.

The chain is built from TRBV27 and TRBJ2-4; 9 nucleotides match TRBD1. CDR1 MNHEY and CDR2 SMNVEV come from the germline V gene (reference sequence). This CDR3 comprises 16 residues. Trimming removed 4 bases from V and 2 bases from J; junction bases left unmatched: 6. The CDR3: CASSSQGAGSKNIQYF. The CDR3, as DNA: TGTGCCAGCAGTTCACAGGGGGCAGGGTCCAAAAACATTCAGTACTTC.

The V call is TRBV28, the J call TRBJ1-1; 7 nucleotides line up with TRBD1. Germline CDR1 is MDHEN and CDR2 is SYDVKM. This CDR3 contains 14 residues. Trimming took 5 bases from V and 4 from J; bases not matched to a gene: 7. The CDR3 protein is CASSTGEFRTEAFF. CDR3 nucleotide sequence: TGTGCCAGCAGTACAGGGGAGTTTCGCACTGAAGCTTTCTTT.

The J gene is TRBJ1-5, the V gene TRBV30, with TRBD1 matching over 7 bases. The V gene end was trimmed by 1 base and the J gene end by 5 bases; junction bases not matched to a gene: 2. This CDR3 contains 13 residues. Germline V gives CDR1 GTSNPN, CDR2 SVGIG (reference sequence). The CDR3 DNA sequence: TGTGCCTGGAGTGGACAGGGAGATCAGCCCCAGCATTTT. It encodes CAWSGQGDQPQHF.

The J gene is TRBJ1-1, the V gene TRBV28; 12 bases are shared with TRBD1. Germline trimming cut 8 bases from V and 4 bases from J; bases unmatched to any gene: 5. The CDR3 is 14 residues long. Germline V gene lookup returns CDR1 MDHEN and CDR2 SYDVKM. The chain's CDR3 is CASGGTGGFTEAFF. In nucleotides, the CDR3 is TGTGCCAGCGGAGGGACAGGGGGCTTCACTGAAGCTTTCTTT. Full variable domain (rest looked up from reference TRBV28 and TRBJ1-1): DVKVTQSSRYLVKRTGEKVFLECVQDMDHENMFWYRQDPGLGLRLIYFSYDVKMKEKGDIPEGYSVSREKKERFSLILESASTNQTSMYLCASGGTGGFTEAFFGQGTRLTVV.

This chain links TRBV28 with TRBJ1-3; 7 positions agree with TRBD1. The germline V gene encodes CDR1 MDHEN and CDR2 SYDVKM. After removal of 6 bases from V and 3 bases from J, the junction contained 8 bases not matched to a gene. The CDR3 length is 15 residues. Here the CDR3 DNA reads TGTGCCAGCAGCCAGACAGGGTCTGGTGGAAACACCATATATTTT. It translates to CASSQTGSGGNTIYF.

The chain is built from TRBV3-1 (or the pseudogene TRBV3-2) and TRBJ2-1; 9 bases fit TRBD2. This CDR3 region has 15 residues. Germline loops: CDR1 LGHDT, CDR2 YNNKEL (reference sequence). V trimming: 1 base; J trimming: 6 bases; junction bases outside the gene matches: 4. The DNA for the CDR3 is TGTGCCAGCAGCCAAGGGGCGGGAGGGCGCAATGAGCAGTTCTTC. It translates to CASSQGAGGRNEQFF.

CDR3 in DNA: TGTGCCATCAGCGGAGAAAATCAGCCCCAGCATTTT. The encoded protein is CAISGENQPQHF. The chain uses TRBV10-3 and TRBJ1-5; no reliable D call. Per germline, CDR1 ENHRY and CDR2 SYGVKD. There are 12 residues in the CDR3. Trimming took off 6 bases at V and 4 bases at J, with 7 bases between the two ends.

This clone was detected only a few times. This rearrangement joins TRBV4-1 to TRBJ1-2; D ambiguous. CDR1 MGHRA and CDR2 YSYEKL come from the germline V gene. CDR3 size: 15 residues. The V gene lost 1 base and the J gene lost 0 bases, with 9 bases spanning the gap. The CDR3 sequence: CASSQGPRTNYGYTF. Written as DNA, the CDR3 is TGCGCCAGCAGCCAAGGGCCACGAACTAACTATGGCTACACCTTC.

The chain couples TRBV27 to TRBJ1-2, with 9 positions matching TRBD1. V trimming: 0 bases; J trimming: 1 base; junction bases outside the gene matches: 3. Looked up from germline, CDR1 is MNHEY and CDR2 is SMNVEV (reference sequence). CDR3 length: 16 amino acids. CDR3 sequence (DNA): TGTGCCAGCAGTTTATCAGGGACAGGGATTAACTATGGCTACACCTTC. Its protein is CASSLSGTGINYGYTF.

The chain uses TRBV11-2 and TRBJ1-6, with unresolved D. The ends were cut back, 1 base at V and 6 bases at J, with 10 bases in the middle. Germline CDR1 reads SGHAT; CDR2 reads FQNNGV. CDR3 size: 15 residues. CDR3 loop: CASSLGQVVNSPLHF. The DNA of the CDR3 is TGTGCCAGCAGCTTAGGCCAGGTCGTTAATTCACCCCTCCACTTT.

This chain uses TRBV29-1 with TRBJ2-3; TRBD1 might be the D (6 bases). This CDR3 comprises 13 residues. Germline CDR1 SQVTM, CDR2 ANQGSEA. The V and J ends lost 4 bases and 1 base respectively, with 9 bases between them. CDR3 bases: TGCAGCGTTGCCGACAGGCGCACAGATACGCAGTATTTT. Amino acid sequence: CSVADRRTDTQYF.

The rearrangement joins TRBV2 to TRBJ1-1, with no clear D. The V end was cut by 10 bases, the J end by 3 bases, with 9 bases between. Germline V gene data show CDR1 as SNHLY and CDR2 as FYNNEI. The CDR3 is 11 residues long. The CDR3: CATRRDTEAFF. The CDR3 region has the DNA TGTGCCACCCGACGGGACACTGAAGCTTTCTTT.

This clone is a singleton in its sample. The chain carries TRBV6-4 and TRBJ2-3; D is uncertain. Germline-derived CDR1 and CDR2 are MRHNA and SNTAGT. The CDR3 spans 13 residues. V was pared by 4 bases and J by 7 bases, with 12 bases between. CDR3 sequence: CASSAGPSNTQYF. CDR3 coding DNA: TGTGCCAGCAGTGCTGGGCCCTCAAATACGCAGTATTTT.

CDR3 coding DNA: TGTGCCAGCAGCGGGCTGGGGACCCAGTACTTC. Protein sequence: CASSGLGTQYF. This chain uses TRBV7-9 with TRBJ2-5; D unresolved. The CDR3 extends over 11 amino acids. Germline V gene data show CDR1 as SEHNR and CDR2 as FQNEAQ (reference sequence). V was trimmed by 5 bases and J by 7 bases, leaving 8 bases between them.

CDR3 sequence: CAWSPLGLAAYNEQFF. CDR3 nucleotide sequence: TGTGCCTGGAGTCCCTTGGGACTAGCGGCTTACAATGAGCAGTTCTTC. The chain is built from TRBV30 and TRBJ2-1; 11 bases map to TRBD2. The junction had 7 bases not matched to a gene; V was cut back by 2 bases and J by 4 bases. The CDR3 runs 16 residues. The germline gives CDR1 GTSNPN, CDR2 SVGIG (reference sequence).

V gene TRBV18 combines with J gene TRBJ1-6, with D possibly matching TRBD1 (5 bases). V shed 2 bases and J shed 6 bases, with 8 bases lying between them. This CDR3 is 14 amino acids long. Germline V CDR1 and CDR2: KGHSH, LQKENI. In DNA, the CDR3 is TGTGCCAGCTCACCAGGACAAATTAATTCACCCCTCCACTTT. The encoded protein is CASSPGQINSPLHF.

J is TRBJ2-7 and V is TRBV2; 10 bases are a match to TRBD2. The CDR3 consists of 21 residues. V was clipped by 0 bases and J by 2 bases; unmatched bases: 19. Germline lookup yields CDR1 SNHLY and CDR2 FYNNEI. The chain's CDR3 is CASSEATTGAPRSGRAYEQYF. DNA for the CDR3: TGTGCCAGCAGTGAAGCGACTACAGGGGCCCCTCGAAGCGGGAGGGCCTACGAGCAGTACTTC.

The chain uses TRBV19 and TRBJ2-3; possibly TRBD2 for D (6 bases). CDR1 is LNHDA and CDR2 is SQIVND in the germline V gene (reference sequence). The CDR3 totals 16 residues. V was clipped by 5 bases and J by 2 bases, with 17 bases between them. The CDR3 bases are TGTGCCAGTAGTCTCCACGCTAGCGAAAACACAGATACGCAGTATTTT. Residues: CASSLHASENTDTQYF.

This rearrangement joins TRBV7-8 to TRBJ1-1, with D tentatively TRBD1 (6 bases). Between the trimmed V and J ends, which lost 7 bases and 3 bases, there was a span of 18 bases. The germline V gene has CDR1 SGHVS and CDR2 FQNEAQ. The CDR3 loop spans 15 amino acids. For the CDR3, the DNA is TGTGCCAGCACCGCAGCCAGGGGATCGGACACTGAAGCTTTCTTT. As protein: CASTAARGSDTEAFF.